This T cell receptor (beta chain) is from a study of blood T cell repertoires in COVID-19. Study-level background: T cells, B-cell-depleted T cells, or PBMCs provided the cDNA or gDNA that served as material.

Germline values: CDR1 SGDLS, CDR2 YYNGEE. V lost 7 bases, J lost 3 bases, and 4 bases stayed unmatched. The CDR3 totals 14 residues. How the authors handled the data: How many nucleated cells were present was estimated from reference gene primer amplification. Sequenced by immunoSEQ multiplex PCR; TCRdb stores in-frame clones only, minus some. That table supplies the V and J calls and clone size; D and trimming were determined from the DNA. The data show fewer than 400,000 clones, around nine tenths seen once. All enrollees were roughly 18 to 100 years old and from roughly 26 US areas. Assignment of participants to cohorts was predicated upon participant-reported clinical history.

The chain links TRBV9 to TRBJ2-2; 9 positions match TRBD2. The sequence came from a man under 40 who had recovered from COVID-19. The sequenced material came from PBMCs or T cells enriched from blood (not recorded which). The CDR3 loop reads CASGAGGHTGELFF. The CDR3 DNA follows: TGTGCCAGCGGAGCGGGGGGCCACACCGGGGAGCTGTTTTTT.